In this sample, the clone carrying this TCR beta chain turned up once. Its specificity is unknown. A read error may explain this, as a much larger clone is one base away. The library was built from roughly 400 ng RNA with molecular barcoded adaptors for alpha/delta and beta/gamma chains. TCRdb redid the calling of the reads with MiXCR, one entry per CDR3 protein. The sample shows 100,000 to 150,000 distinct CDR3 sequences, approximately 13% of them seen only once. The CDR3 covers 13 residues. J was trimmed by 4 bases and V by 8 bases; bases with no gene match: 5. The data stem from a study of read filtering for tumor transcriptome and immune sequencing. Study information: By R-ISS, stages I, II and III held around 8, 15 and 7 patients. Study-wide points: About 81.9% of IR-seq clonotypes had one read, totaling about 3.5% of reads; RNA-seq: 74.6% and 44.6%. IR-seq and RNA-seq agreed better without single-read clonotypes.

The rearrangement links TRBV12-3 or TRBV12-4 to TRBJ2-3; 8 nucleotides agree with TRBD1. This receptor was taken from a donor at least 40 years old with multiple myeloma. Sequenced material: a population of CD138-negative cells sorted from bone marrow. The CDR3 region is CASGDRGSDTQYF. DNA for the CDR3: TGTGCCAGCGGTGACAGGGGTTCAGATACGCAGTATTTT.